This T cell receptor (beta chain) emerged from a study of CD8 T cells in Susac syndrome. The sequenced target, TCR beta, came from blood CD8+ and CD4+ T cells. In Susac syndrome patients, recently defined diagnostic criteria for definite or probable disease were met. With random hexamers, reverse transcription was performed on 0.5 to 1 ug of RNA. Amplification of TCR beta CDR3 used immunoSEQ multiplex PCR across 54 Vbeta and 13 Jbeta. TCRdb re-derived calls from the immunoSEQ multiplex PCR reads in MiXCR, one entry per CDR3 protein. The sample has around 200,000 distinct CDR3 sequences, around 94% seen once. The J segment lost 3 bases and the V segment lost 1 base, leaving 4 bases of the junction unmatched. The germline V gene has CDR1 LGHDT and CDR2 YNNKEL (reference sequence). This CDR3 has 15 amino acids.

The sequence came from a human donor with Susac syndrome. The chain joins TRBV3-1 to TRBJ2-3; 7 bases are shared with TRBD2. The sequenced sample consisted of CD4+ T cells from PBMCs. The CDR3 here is CASSQVGGSTDTQYF. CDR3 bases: TGTGCCAGCAGCCAAGTGGGGGGGTCGACAGATACGCAGTATTTT.